The clone carrying this TCR beta chain came up a few times. The antigen is not known. Assay used: immunoSEQ multiplex PCR; TCRdb lists only in-frame clones, some missing. The sample lists about 62,000 clones, roughly 85% seen once, with under 4.5% in the top ten. This record comes from a study of OX40 agonist ivuxolimab in advanced cancers. The CDR3 runs to 16 residues. The germline V gene has CDR1 MNHNS and CDR2 SASEGT. The germline V and J ends were trimmed by 2 bases and 1 base, with 11 bases remaining between them. Exclusion of a patient followed from autoimmune disease history or systemic immunosuppression. General observations from the study: The 0.1-3.0 mg/kg partial responders had among the lowest clonal expansion.

Sample: CD4+ or CD8+ T cells sorted from blood, taken in a trial of the OX40 agonist ivuxolimab. This TCR was recovered from an adult with an advanced solid tumor such as melanoma, head and neck, liver or kidney cancer. The J gene is TRBJ2-2, the V gene TRBV6-1; D gene ambiguous. The CDR3: CASSESGRGNTGELFF. CDR3 in DNA: TGTGCCAGCAGTGAATCAGGAAGAGGGAACACCGGGGAGCTGTTTTTT.